This TCR beta chain stems from a study of cytomegalovirus exposure and HLA in healthy donors. Study background: Genetic ancestry analysis placed about 76% of the 410 or so donors that were genotyped in the Caucasian-associated cluster. Broader study findings: It was reportedly the case that the classifier diagnosed cytomegalovirus status with high specificity and sensitivity.

The primer mix had 60 Vbeta and 13 Jbeta primers. Sequenced by immunoSEQ multiplex PCR; TCRdb stores in-frame clones only, minus some. The data contain roughly 150,000 clones, 80% to 90% of them seen just once; the ten biggest clones take up about 4.3%. Comment on this clone: Its antigen remains unidentified.

The specimen sequenced was PBMCs. The sequence was obtained from a woman in her thirties or forties in good health and CMV-seropositive.

The CDR3, as DNA: TGTGCCACCTCCCAAGGACTAGCGGGGGCCTACTACAATGAGCAGTTCTTC. Protein sequence: CATSQGLAGAYYNEQFF. The chain carries TRBV19 and TRBJ2-1, with 13 positions matching TRBD2. The CDR3 has 17 amino acids. V shed 10 bases, J shed 3 bases, and the junction held 12 bases outside the gene matches. CDR1 and CDR2 (germline): LNHDA, SQIVND (reference sequence).